Listed below are T cell receptor beta chains from one sample, sequenced in a study of Graves' ophthalmopathy and Graves' hyperthyroidism. MiXCR, applied by TCRdb to the multiplex PCR reads, yields one record per CDR3 protein. Counted here are about 1.1 million distinct CDR3 sequences, 36% occurring once; the ten biggest clones make up around 10%. Sequenced sample: peripheral blood or thyroid tissue (not recorded which). The receptors come from an adult man with Graves' hyperthyroidism. CDR3s include the opening cysteine and the closing phenylalanine or tryptophan.

TRBV7-8,16,TRBJ2-7,CASSPRTGVRSYEQYF
TRBV10-1,10,TRBJ1-1,CAAQGTEAFF
TRBV20-1,13,TRBJ2-5,CSAQEAVQETQYF
TRBV18,14,TRBJ2-5,CASSPGLGLETQYF
TRBV27,15,TRBJ2-6,CASRVSYSGANVLTF
TRBV12-3/TRBV12-4,15,TRBJ1-5,CASSFRRGRNQPQHF
TRBV4-2,16,TRBJ2-7,CASSQLLSVSSYEQYF
TRBV7-8,15,TRBJ2-7,CASSPGQGALDEQYF
TRBV7-9,17,TRBJ1-2,CASSLGQDRTPGYGYTF
TRBV19,15,TRBJ2-2,CASQDTRKNTGELFF
TRBV10-3,12,TRBJ1-1,CATRDRLHEAFF
TRBV7-9,14,TRBJ1-1,CASSQQGSGTEAFF
TRBV6-1,14,TRBJ2-7,CASSEGWTDYEQYF
TRBV7-2,13,TRBJ1-1,CASSTTRRTEAFF
TRBV2,12,TRBJ2-7,CATGRGRSEQYF
TRBV7-9,16,TRBJ2-2,CASSAAWTGYTGELFF
TRBV5-1,17,TRBJ1-2,CASSPLSGTGVSDGYTF
TRBV14,16,NA,CASSQDNPRTGHIQYF
TRBV12-3/TRBV12-4,17,TRBJ2-2,CASSLGTSPLNTGELFF
TRBV6-1,9,TRBJ1-1,CASSRQAFF
TRBV7-9,19,TRBJ2-5,CASSSPGLAGPARRETQYF
TRBV10-3,13,TRBJ1-4,CAIRRGRDEKLFF
TRBV20-1,14,TRBJ2-7,CSAPLGRGGNEQYF
TRBV29-1,12,TRBJ2-7,CSVGHLAGEQYF
TRBV6-6,16,TRBJ2-7,CASSYSESGGDYEQYF
TRBV5-1,24,TRBJ2-7,CASSSTGQGSGARSGRALSYEQYF
TRBV7-8,20,TRBJ2-6,CASRPAPTGTGHSGANVLTF
TRBV11-1,13,TRBJ2-6,CATHNSGANVLTF
TRBV29-1,12,TRBJ2-7,CSAMLGEVEQYF
TRBV12-3/TRBV12-4,14,TRBJ2-7,CASSRAPGPGELYF
TRBV20-1,15,TRBJ1-1,CSARATGRGNTEAFF
TRBV5-6,15,TRBJ2-2,CASRIWHLNTGELFF
TRBV25-1,15,TRBJ1-5,CASSESGRGSQPQHF
TRBV2,16,TRBJ1-1,CASSHNSGRMNTEAFF
TRBV10-2,15,TRBJ2-7,CASSWGLAGAYEQYF
TRBV10-3,13,TRBJ1-2,CAISGDKNYGYTF
TRBV7-2,15,TRBJ2-7,CASNKQGPNSYEQYF
TRBV25-1,16,TRBJ1-5,CASSPRSGIGNQPQHF
TRBV6-6,11,TRBJ1-1,CASGGDGEAFF
TRBV6-5,14,TRBJ2-5,CASRGDRGTETQYF